This is a list of T cell receptor beta chains from one sample in a study of T cell changes during pregnancy in multiple sclerosis. Generated by immunoSEQ multiplex PCR, the TCRdb table keeps only in-frame clones and is missing some. The profile shows some 83,000 clones, about 90% of them singletons. Specimen: PBMCs, collected in the first trimester of pregnancy. These receptors came from a female donor in good health, serving as a control in a pregnancy study. Some clones in this sample may be carry-over from other donors' samples. CDR3s include the opening cysteine and the closing phenylalanine or tryptophan. The D gene is left open where the match is weak. Size is omitted from some rows. Given values are once, few, many or a class for expanded clones.

TRBV5-4,TRBD2,-,TRBJ2-3,TGTGCCAGCAACCCTAGCGGGAGTCCCACAGATACGCAGTATTTT,CASNPSGSPTDTQYF
TRBV5-1,TRBD2,-,TRBJ2-5,TGCGCCAGCAGCTGGGGACTAGCGGAGACCCAGTACTTC,CASSWGLAETQYF
TRBV4-2,-,-,TRBJ1-2,TGTGCCAGCAGCCAAGTGGGCGTATGGGGGGGATATGGCTACACCTTC,CASSQVGVWGGYGYTF
TRBV4-3,-,-,TRBJ2-7,TGCGCCAGCAGCCAAGTCCCCCTCGGGGAGCAGTACTTC,CASSQVPLGEQYF
TRBV7-9,TRBD2,-,TRBJ2-7,TGTGCCAGCAGCCCCGGGAGGGGACCCTACGAGCAGTACTTC,CASSPGRGPYEQYF
TRBV9,-,-,TRBJ1-6,TGTGCCAGCAGCGTAGACTTCCAATCACCCCTCCACTTT,CASSVDFQSPLHF
TRBV14,-,-,TRBJ1-1,TGTGCCAGCAGCCCGCAAACAGGGCAAGTTGAAGCTTTCTTT,CASSPQTGQVEAFF
TRBV9,TRBD1,-,TRBJ1-6,TGTGCCAGCAGCGTAGCCGGGACAGGGGGCTCACCCCTCCACTTT,CASSVAGTGGSPLHF
TRBV28,TRBD2,-,TRBJ2-7,TGTGCCAGCAGTCCGGGGGGGGGATCCTACGAGCAGTACTTC,CASSPGGGSYEQYF
TRBV2,TRBD1,-,TRBJ2-7,TGTGCCAGCATGCCGTTTTGGACAGGTGCCTACGAGCAGTACTTC,CASMPFWTGAYEQYF
TRBV27,TRBD2,-,TRBJ2-7,TGTGCCAGCAGTTTCGCTGGCGGGGGTTACGAGCAGTACTTC,CASSFAGGGYEQYF
TRBV7-9,TRBD1,-,TRBJ2-5,TGTGCCAGCAGCTCCCCGGACAGGGGCGTGGAAGAGACCCAGTACTTC,CASSSPDRGVEETQYF
TRBV4-2,TRBD2,-,TRBJ2-3,TGTGCCAGCAGCCAAGCTTTAACTACCACCCTAGGTAGCGGGAGTACAGATACGCAGTATTTT,CASSQALTTTLGSGSTDTQYF
TRBV10-1,-,once,TRBJ1-2,TGCGCCAGCAGGAGACAGGCTCACGCTAACTATGGCTACACCTTC,CASRRQAHANYGYTF
TRBV20-1,-,-,TRBJ1-3,TGCAGTGCCATCAGTGGAAACACCATATATTTT,CSAISGNTIYF
TRBV6-9,TRBD1,-,TRBJ1-2,TGTGCCAGCAGACGCGGACAGGGGACCTATGGCTACACCTTC,CASRRGQGTYGYTF
TRBV19,TRBD1,-,TRBJ2-7,TGTGCCAGTAGCCCCGGGACAGAGTCCTACGAGCAGTACTTC,CASSPGTESYEQYF
TRBV18,-,-,TRBJ2-7,TGTGCCAGCGGGGGGATACCCTACGAGCAGTACTTC,CASGGIPYEQYF
TRBV19,-,-,TRBJ1-2,TGTGCCAGTAGTACAGCCGGGTCCCATGGCTACACCTTC,CASSTAGSHGYTF
TRBV28,-,-,TRBJ1-6,TGTGCCAGCAGTTTACCCGGGACAAGATCACCCCTCCACTTT,CASSLPGTRSPLHF
TRBV30,TRBD2,-,TRBJ2-7,TGTGCTGGACTAGCGGGAGGTTCCTCCTACGAGCAGTACTTC,CAGLAGGSSYEQYF
TRBV7-9,TRBD1,-,TRBJ1-2,TGTGCCAGCAGCGAGCGGCCGGGACAGATCTACTATGGCTACACCTTC,CASSERPGQIYYGYTF